These 13 T cell receptor beta chains were sequenced from one sample in a study of blood T cells in healthy people across ages. Then a second PCR, running about 6 to 12 cycles, was carried out with a sample-barcoded 5' primer and a J-beta primer mix. TCRdb independently ran MiXCR on the 5' RACE reads; one entry per CDR3 protein. The sample contains around 1.5 million distinct CDR3 sequences, almost 35% of which appear only once. Material for sequencing was blood. Every receptor here comes from a woman aged 25-40 years in good health.

The rearrangement uses TRBV12-3 or TRBV12-4 and TRBJ2-2; weak D call: TRBD2 (5 bases). There are 14 residues in the CDR3. Trimming removed 8 bases from V and 7 bases from J, with 17 bases in between. The CDR3 sequence is CASSWAGAGGELFF. In DNA form, the CDR3 reads TGTGCCAGCTCTTGGGCGGGCGCTGGCGGGGAGCTGTTTTTT.

The chain is built from TRBV5-1 and TRBJ2-2; D is possibly TRBD1 or TRBD2 (5 bases each). The CDR3 length is 15 residues. Germline loops: CDR1 SGHRS, CDR2 YFSETQ. V lost 4 bases to trimming and J lost 1 base, with 11 bases between them. The CDR3: CASSPGRLNTGELFF. CDR3 sequence (DNA): TGCGCCAGCAGCCCGGGACGGTTGAACACCGGGGAGCTGTTTTTT.

The chain has TRBV5-6 and TRBJ2-1; 10 bases fit TRBD1. CDR3 length equals 17 residues. CDR1 and CDR2 (germline): SGHDT, YYEEEE. V was clipped by 0 bases and J by 4 bases; unmatched bases: 7. CDR3: CASSLGGTGETYNEQFF. The CDR3 DNA is TGTGCCAGCAGCTTGGGGGGGACAGGGGAGACATACAATGAGCAGTTCTTC.

There are a few counts of this clonotype. The chain recombines TRBV9 with TRBJ2-7; D is perhaps TRBD2 (5 bases). The V end lost 5 bases, the J end lost 2 bases, and 14 bases lay between the germline ends. The CDR3 is 14 residues long. CDR1 is SGDLS and CDR2 is YYNGEE in the germline V gene. CDR3 nucleotides: TGTGCCAGCAGTGGACGGACTTCCACCTACGAGCAGTACTTC. This sequence encodes CASSGRTSTYEQYF.

Of note for this clonotype: The junction differs from germline at one of its ends, possibly a read error. The rearrangement joins TRBV6-2 or TRBV6-3 to TRBJ2-7; tentative D call: TRBD2 (7 bases). The germline CDR1 and CDR2 sequences are MNHEY and SVGEGT. The CDR3 is made up of 13 amino acids. The CDR3 region is CAGSYGGHYEQYF. In DNA, the CDR3 is TGTGCCGGCAGTTACGGGGGGCACTACGAGCAGTACTTC.

In this sample, this clonotype turned up many times. This CDR3 reads CASSHEADRSFIYGYTF. CDR3 bases: TGTGCCAGCAGCCATGAAGCGGACAGATCTTTTATCTATGGCTACACCTTC. The genes are TRBV6-6 and TRBJ1-2, with D possibly TRBD1 on 6 matching bases. The V end lost 6 bases, the J end lost 4 bases, and 24 bases lay between the germline ends. The CDR3 is 17 amino acids. The germline V gene encodes CDR1 MNHNY and CDR2 SVGAGI (reference sequence).

Points on this clonotype: The junction shows a germline mismatch at one end, possibly a read error. The chain joins TRBV27 to TRBJ1-2; 9 positions agree with TRBD1. There are 15 residues in the CDR3. CDR1 is MNHEY and CDR2 is SMNVEV in the germline V gene (reference sequence). The CDR3 nucleotides read TGTGCCAGCAGTCTATCCGACAGGGGGAACTATGGCTACACCTTC. Amino acids: CASSLSDRGNYGYTF.

This clonotype was seen a few times. The J gene is TRBJ2-1, the V gene TRBV20-1; D is uncertain. The V end lost 4 bases, the J end lost 0 bases, and 10 bases lay between the germline ends. The CDR3 has 14 amino acids. Looked up from germline, CDR1 is DFQATT and CDR2 is SNEGSKA (reference sequence). The CDR3 DNA sequence: TGCAGTGCTATTACGAAAAGCTCCTACAATGAGCAGTTCTTC. It specifies CSAITKSSYNEQFF.

CDR3 bases: TGTGCCAGCAGCTTCGGGGACAGTATACACGAGCAGTACTTC. It is translated as CASSFGDSIHEQYF. The chain is built from TRBV27 and TRBJ2-4, with 7 nucleotides matching TRBD1. The tail of the sequence fits TRBJ2-7 better, so the J call may be wrong. Germline assignment: CDR1 MNHEY and CDR2 SMNVEV (reference sequence). This CDR3 region has 14 residues.

The chain has TRBV24-1 and TRBJ2-3; D is undetermined. CDR1 and CDR2 (germline): KGHDR, SFDVKD. V gave up 5 bases and J gave up 0 bases, with 8 bases separating them. The CDR3 contains 14 residues. CDR3 coding DNA: TGTGCCACCAGTGGATATCTGAGCACAGATACGCAGTATTTT. Translated, it gives CATSGYLSTDTQYF.

This clonotype was detected a few times. The chain combines TRBV7-9 with TRBJ1-2; D unclear. The V end lost 1 base, the J end lost 0 bases, and 12 bases lay between the germline ends. Germline CDR1 and CDR2: SEHNR and FQNEAQ (reference sequence). The CDR3 extends over 16 amino acids. The CDR3 DNA reads TGTGCCAGCAGCTTAGGGCCAACCCTATCTAACTATGGCTACACCTTC. Its protein is CASSLGPTLSNYGYTF.

This clonotype was detected only a few times. V gene TRBV6-2 or TRBV6-3 combines with J gene TRBJ2-7; 7 nucleotides match TRBD1. V trimming: 8 bases; J trimming: 1 base; junction bases outside the gene matches: 8. The germline gives CDR1 MNHEY, CDR2 SVGEGT. There are 14 residues in the CDR3. CDR3 nucleotide sequence: TGTGCCAGCGAAAAAGACAGGGTGTCCTACGAGCAGTACTTC. This gives the protein CASEKDRVSYEQYF.

The V and J genes are TRBV19 and TRBJ2-1, with unresolved D. The length of the CDR3 is 14 residues. Germline V gene lookup returns CDR1 LNHDA and CDR2 SQIVND (reference sequence). The V gene lost 6 bases and the J gene lost 7 bases, with 16 bases spanning the gap. The CDR3 DNA is TGTGCCAGTAGCAAGGCCCTTTTATATAATGAGCAGTTCTTC. This translates into CASSKALLYNEQFF.